This is a list of T cell receptor beta chains from one sample in a study of T cells in Graves' hyperthyroidism and ophthalmopathy. MiXCR, run by TCRdb on the multiplex PCR reads, gives a single entry per CDR3 protein. The repertoire includes about 280,000 distinct CDR3 sequences, less than 30% of them detected once, and about 30% sits in the top ten. Sequenced input: blood. All receptors come from a middle-aged man with Graves' hyperthyroidism that later progressed to Graves' ophthalmopathy. Each CDR3 is given with its conserved first and last residue. Each record gives: D gene, J gene, clone size, V gene, CDR3 DNA, CDR3 protein. D genes are given only for firm matches. Size is stated for part of the rows, as once, few or many counts, or as a class when the clone is expanded.

NA,TRBJ1-5,NA,TRBV6-1,TGTGCCAGCATCGACGGCAGGGGCCGGGGCAATCAGCCCCAGCATTTT,CASIDGRGRGNQPQHF
TRBD1,TRBJ2-5,many,TRBV28,TGTGCCAGCAGTGCGATGACAGGGGGCCGGGAGACCCAGTACTTC,CASSAMTGGRETQYF
TRBD1,TRBJ1-2,many,TRBV6-1,TGTGCCAGCAGCAAGACAGGGGGCCATGGCTACACCTTC,CASSKTGGHGYTF
NA,TRBJ2-7,many,TRBV6-1,TGTGCCAGCAGTGAACTGGCGGGACATACACCCTACGAGCAGTACTTC,CASSELAGHTPYEQYF
TRBD2,TRBJ2-5,NA,TRBV20-1,TGCAGTGCTAGCTGGACTAGCGGAGGGGAGACCCAGTACTTC,CSASWTSGGETQYF
TRBD1,TRBJ2-6,few,TRBV18,TGTGCCAGCTCTGACTGGCTGGGACAGCGATCTGGGGCCAACGTCCTGACTTTC,CASSDWLGQRSGANVLTF
TRBD1,TRBJ1-2,NA,TRBV30,TGTGCCGGGACAGGGGGAGGGAACTATGGCTACACCTTC,CAGTGGGNYGYTF
NA,TRBJ1-1,many,TRBV12-5,TGTGCTAGTGGTTTGGTAAGTTCCGGGTCCACTGAAGCTTTCTTT,CASGLVSSGSTEAFF
NA,TRBJ1-2,once,TRBV20-1,TGCAGTGTAGCCAGCCCCTATGGCTACACCTTC,CSVASPYGYTF
NA,TRBJ1-5,NA,TRBV12-3/TRBV12-4,TGTGCCAGCAGTTCGAACAGTTTTAGCAATCAGCCCCAGCATTTT,CASSSNSFSNQPQHF
NA,TRBJ2-7,many,TRBV20-1,TGCAGTGCTAGACCCCAGGGTTCCGAGCAGTACTTC,CSARPQGSEQYF
NA,TRBJ2-7,many,TRBV5-1,TGCGCCAGCAGCTTGGGACGAACCCTAGCCTACGAGCAGTACTTC,CASSLGRTLAYEQYF
TRBD1,TRBJ1-5,many,TRBV2,TGTGCCAGCAGTGGACGGAGCAGGGGGAGTCAGCCCCAGCATTTT,CASSGRSRGSQPQHF
NA,TRBJ2-2,many,TRBV12-3/TRBV12-4,TGTGCCAGCAGTTTTAGGGGGGAGCTGTTTTTT,CASSFRGELFF
NA,TRBJ2-5,many,TRBV2,TGTGCCAGCACCTTACAGACCCGGGGGACCCAGTACTTC,CASTLQTRGTQYF
NA,TRBJ2-7,many,TRBV12-3/TRBV12-4,TGTGCCAGCAGTTTCGGGGGTTTGTACGAGCAGCACTTC,CASSFGGLYEQHF
NA,TRBJ2-6,many,TRBV24-1,TGTGCCACCAGTGATTACCCGGGAGTTGGGGCCAACGTCCTGACTTTC,CATSDYPGVGANVLTF
NA,TRBJ2-7,many,TRBV9,TGTGCCAGCAGCGTAGGTGGGGGGCGGGGAGCCTACGAGCAGTACTTC,CASSVGGGRGAYEQYF
TRBD2,TRBJ2-5,NA,TRBV24-1,TGTGCCACCGGCAGGGAGGGGGAGACCCAGTACTTC,CATGREGETQYF
TRBD1,TRBJ2-7,many,TRBV28,TGTGCCAGCAGTTCCCGGGACAGGGGCTCCTACGAGCAGTACTTC,CASSSRDRGSYEQYF
TRBD1,TRBJ1-5,NA,TRBV20-1,TGCAGTGCTAGAGAGACAGGGGGCATTGGCAATCAGCCCCAGCATTTT,CSARETGGIGNQPQHF
NA,TRBJ1-1,NA,TRBV28,TGTGCCAGCAGTCGACTTGCAGGGGTGACTGAAGCTTTCTTT,CASSRLAGVTEAFF
NA,TRBJ1-5,NA,TRBV6-5,TGTGCCAGCAGTTACTCTCCCAATAGCAATCAGCCCCAGCATTTT,CASSYSPNSNQPQHF
TRBD2,TRBJ2-1,once,TRBV5-8,TGTGCCAGCAGCTTCGGGGGGAGGCAGCAGTTCTTC,CASSFGGRQQFF
NA,TRBJ1-2,NA,TRBV6-1,TGTGCCAGCAAAAGAAGACAGACGAACTATGGCTACACCTTC,CASKRRQTNYGYTF
TRBD2,TRBJ2-5,many,TRBV30,TGTGCCTGGAGCGGGAGGTCTGGCATGGAGACCCAGTACTTC,CAWSGRSGMETQYF
NA,TRBJ2-2,many,TRBV12-3/TRBV12-4,TGTGCCAGCGTGGGTGGGGTTACGAACACCAGGGAGCTGTTTTTT,CASVGGVTNTRELFF
NA,TRBJ2-7,many,TRBV6-5,TGTGCCAGCAGTTACTCGACTAGCTACGAGCAGTACTTC,CASSYSTSYEQYF
NA,TRBJ2-5,NA,TRBV20-1,TGCAGTGCTAGAGATGGGGGTGCTAGAGAGGGGGTTAGTACCCAGTACTTC,CSARDGGAREGVSTQYF
TRBD1,TRBJ2-5,NA,TRBV3-1,TGTGCCAGCAGCCAAGAATCTAAGACAGGGAACATAGTCCAGTACTTC,CASSQESKTGNIVQYF
TRBD2,TRBJ2-2,many,TRBV20-1,TGCAGTGCTGCTTCCGGGACTAGCGGGAACACCGGGGAGCTGTTTTTT,CSAASGTSGNTGELFF
TRBD2,TRBJ2-5,NA,TRBV6-2/TRBV6-3,TGTGCCAGCAGTTCCCCCCGGGGCGGCGGGGAGGGGCGGGGGGAGACCCAGTACTTC,CASSSPRGGGEGRGETQYF
TRBD1,TRBJ1-1,many,TRBV7-3,TGTGCCAGCAGCGTAGGCCGGGACAGGGGACGGGAGGCTTTCTTT,CASSVGRDRGREAFF
NA,TRBJ2-6,many,TRBV29-1,TGCAGCGTGCGGGACGGGACTGGTGGGGCCAACGTCCTGACTTTC,CSVRDGTGGANVLTF
NA,TRBJ2-5,NA,TRBV6-5,TGTGCCAGCAGTTACCTGGGGGTGGGGACCGGGGAGACCCAGTACTTC,CASSYLGVGTGETQYF
NA,TRBJ2-5,NA,TRBV28,TGTGCCAGCAAGACCGGTTTCTCCGGTTTTTTTTCGGTGGAGACCCAGTACTTC,CASKTGFSGFFSVETQYF
NA,TRBJ1-2,NA,TRBV6-2/TRBV6-3,TGTGCCAGCAGTTGGGACCGGACTAACTATGGCTACACCTTC,CASSWDRTNYGYTF
NA,TRBJ1-2,many,TRBV24-1,TGTGCCACCAGTGATTCTCGACGGAACTATGGCTACACCTTC,CATSDSRRNYGYTF
NA,TRBJ1-5,NA,TRBV27,TGTGCCAGCAGTTTAAGAAGGGATCAGCCCCAGCATTTT,CASSLRRDQPQHF
NA,TRBJ2-2,many,TRBV5-1,TGCGCCAGCAGACAGGAGACAGGGAACACCGGGGAGCTGTTTTTT,CASRQETGNTGELFF
NA,TRBJ1-4,many,TRBV30,TGTGCCTGGAGTTCCCCCTGGGACATCACTAATGAAAAACTGTTTTTT,CAWSSPWDITNEKLFF
TRBD2,TRBJ2-7,NA,TRBV11-2,TGTGCCAGCAGCCATCGCTCTGCTAGCGGGAGCTACGAGCAGTACTTC,CASSHRSASGSYEQYF
NA,TRBJ1-2,NA,TRBV11-2,TGTGCCAGCAGCACAACCCAGATTAACTATGGCTACACCTTC,CASSTTQINYGYTF
NA,TRBJ1-5,many,TRBV24-1,TGTGCCACCAGTCTCGGGGGAGTGGATCAGCCCCAGCATTTT,CATSLGGVDQPQHF
NA,TRBJ2-6,many,TRBV19,TGTGCCAGTAGTAATGAGCTCTCTGGGGCCAACGTCCTGACTTTC,CASSNELSGANVLTF
TRBD1,TRBJ2-7,once,TRBV6-5,TGTGCCAGCAGTTACACCACAGGGGGCGAGCAGTACTTC,CASSYTTGGEQYF
TRBD1,TRBJ1-2,NA,TRBV6-5,TGTGCCAGCAGTTATCTACCGACAGGGCGATCCTATGGCTACACCTTC,CASSYLPTGRSYGYTF
NA,TRBJ1-2,many,TRBV27,TGTGCCAGCAGAGACAGCAATAACTATGGCTACACCTTC,CASRDSNNYGYTF
NA,TRBJ2-5,NA,TRBV19,TGTGCCAGTACCCTAAACGCGGGGGAGACCCAGTACTTC,CASTLNAGETQYF
NA,TRBJ1-1,many,TRBV14,TGTGCCAGCAGCCAATTTGACACTGAAGCTTTCTTT,CASSQFDTEAFF
TRBD2,TRBJ2-2,NA,TRBV28,TGTGCCAGCAGAGAGACTACTAGCGGGAGACCCGGGGAGCTGTTTTTT,CASRETTSGRPGELFF
NA,TRBJ2-7,many,TRBV11-2,TGTGCCAGCAGCCGGCCGGGCCCCAGGAGAAGTACCTACGAGCAGTACTTC,CASSRPGPRRSTYEQYF
TRBD1,TRBJ1-1,once,TRBV27,TGTGCCAGCAGTTTATTCGGGACAGGGGCCACTGAAGCTTTCTTT,CASSLFGTGATEAFF
NA,TRBJ2-2,NA,TRBV2,TGTGCCATTACGACATTAGGCACCGGGGAGCTGTTTTTT,CAITTLGTGELFF